This T cell receptor (beta chain) appears in the sequencing data of a study of T cells in Graves' hyperthyroidism and ophthalmopathy. Patients counted as stable if ophthalmopathy did not develop within 18 months. Trimming stripped 2 bases from V and 7 bases from J, with 9 bases between. Germline CDR1 reads MNHNY; CDR2 reads SVGAGI (reference sequence). The CDR3 runs to 14 residues. This clonotype came up a few times. Researchers amplified the TCR beta CDR3 regions from RNA transcripts. TCR CDR3 underwent first-round RT-PCR with the HTBI primer set. MiXCR, run by TCRdb on the multiplex PCR reads, gives a single entry per CDR3 protein. Here the sample spans 550,000 to 650,000 distinct CDR3 sequences, around 15% being singletons.

This clonotype originated in a woman in her thirties or forties with Graves' hyperthyroidism. This chain links TRBV6-6 with TRBJ1-6; D is unresolved. The sequencing sample was made of blood. CDR3 protein: CASSYGVGNSPLHF. The CDR3 DNA is TGTGCCAGCAGTTACGGGGTAGGAAATTCACCCCTCCACTTT.